This entry is about one T cell receptor (beta chain). After removal of 2 bases from V and 4 bases from J, the junction contained 3 bases not matched to a gene. The CDR3 has 15 amino acids. Germline assignment: CDR1 MNHNY and CDR2 SVGAGI (reference sequence). This entry belongs to a study of control samples from healthy donors and cancer patients. The repertoire was sequenced with immunoSEQ multiplex PCR; TCRdb's copy has only in-frame clones and lacks some. The sample carries some 120,000 clones, roughly 94% recorded once. The sample consisted of blood. This chain links TRBV6-6 with TRBJ2-1; 9 nucleotides agree with TRBD2. This sequence originates from a man in his thirties or forties in good health. For the CDR3, the DNA is TGTGCCAGCAGTTACGGCGGGGGGGGGTACAATGAGCAGTTCTTC. Its translation: CASSYGGGGYNEQFF.